Presented here are 16 T cell receptor beta chains from one specimen sequenced in a study of a mutant IDH1 vaccine in newly diagnosed glioma. For these receptors, no antigen is known. Time point defined: week 5, during vaccination. Doses of 300 ug of mutant IDH1 20-mer peptide were given with topical imiquimod. Generated by immunoSEQ multiplex PCR, the TCRdb table keeps only in-frame clones and is missing some. Of about 42,000 clones in the sample, 70% to 90% are singletons; the top ten hold roughly 1.8%. The sample was PBMCs, taken from a glioma patient whose treatment included an IDH1 peptide vaccine. These receptors all stem from a middle-aged man with glioma.

In its sample, this clone was seen a few times. The chain recombines TRBV19 with TRBJ1-2, with D unresolved. The CDR3 length is 13 residues. Looked up from germline, CDR1 is LNHDA and CDR2 is SQIVND (reference sequence). V shed 5 bases and J shed 6 bases, with 13 bases lying between them. CDR3 sequence reads: CASSPPERNGYTF. For the CDR3, the DNA is TGTGCCAGTAGTCCCCCAGAGCGGAATGGCTACACCTTC.

This clone was picked up one time. The V call is TRBV6-1, the J call TRBJ1-2, with D possibly being TRBD1 (5 bases). The V end was cut by 6 bases, the J end by 7 bases, with 12 bases between. CDR1 MNHNS and CDR2 SASEGT come from the germline V gene. There are 12 residues in the CDR3. CDR3 in DNA: TGTGCCAGCAGCTTGGGACTTTTTGGCTACACCTTC. This translates into CASSLGLFGYTF.

The table lists this clone with a count of one. The rearrangement joins TRBV4-1 to TRBJ1-4; maybe TRBD1 (6 bases). Trimming pared 1 base from V and 8 bases from J, leaving 17 bases between. The CDR3 sequence is 16 residues long. The germline V gene encodes CDR1 MGHRA and CDR2 YSYEKL. The CDR3 protein is CASSQGGGGYREKLFF. The DNA of the CDR3 is TGCGCCAGCAGCCAAGGGGGAGGGGGGTATAGGGAAAAACTGTTTTTT.

The V call is TRBV6-5, the J call TRBJ2-7; 9 nucleotides align to TRBD1. The junction had 5 bases not matched to a gene; V was cut back by 2 bases and J by 6 bases. The CDR3 is made up of 14 amino acids. Germline V gene sequence: CDR1 MNHEY, CDR2 SVGAGI. The CDR3 region is CASSYGTGSLEQYF. In DNA, the CDR3 is TGTGCCAGCAGTTACGGGACAGGGTCTCTCGAGCAGTACTTC.

This sequence joins TRBV5-1 and TRBJ1-4, with a possible D match to TRBD1 (6 bases). The germline gives CDR1 SGHRS, CDR2 YFSETQ. The V gene lost 1 base and the J gene lost 5 bases, with 12 bases spanning the gap. CDR3 size: 15 residues. This chain's CDR3 is CASSLTGTINEKLFF. As DNA, the CDR3 is TGCGCCAGCAGCTTGACAGGGACCATCAATGAAAAACTGTTTTTT.

The chain carries TRBV2 and TRBJ1-5; D remains ambiguous. CDR3 length equals 16 residues. CDR1 and CDR2 (germline): SNHLY, FYNNEI. Between the trimmed V and J ends, which lost 3 bases and 3 bases, there was a span of 15 bases. This CDR3 is CASSEAGPFPNQPQHF. The CDR3 region has the DNA TGTGCCAGCAGTGAGGCAGGCCCTTTCCCCAATCAGCCCCAGCATTTT.

The rearrangement joins TRBV6-5 to TRBJ1-2; perhaps TRBD1 as D (5 bases). The CDR3 is made up of 14 amino acids. The germline V and J ends were trimmed by 11 bases and 1 base, with 17 bases remaining between them. Looked up from germline, CDR1 is MNHEY and CDR2 is SVGAGI. The CDR3 here is CAPNRTYYNYGYTF. The CDR3 nucleotides are TGTGCCCCCAACAGGACCTACTATAACTATGGCTACACCTTC.

The chain carries TRBV6-1 and TRBJ2-3; D uncertain. The CDR3 sequence is 15 residues long. V dropped 6 bases and J dropped 1 base, with 14 bases sitting between them. Germline CDR1 MNHNS, CDR2 SASEGT. The CDR3 bases are TGTGCCAGCAGCCCGCCGTGGCTCGGCACAGATACGCAGTATTTT. Translating gives CASSPPWLGTDTQYF.

The chain joins TRBV7-9 to TRBJ2-5; either TRBD1 or TRBD2 may fit D (5 bases each). CDR3 length: 14 residues. From germline, CDR1 is SEHNR and CDR2 FQNEAQ (reference sequence). Trimming pared 1 base from V and 0 bases from J, leaving 6 bases between. This CDR3 reads CASSLGGYQETQYF. The CDR3 DNA reads TGTGCCAGCAGCTTAGGGGGGTACCAAGAGACCCAGTACTTC.

In this sample, this clone turned up a few times. This chain joins TRBV7-9 and TRBJ2-7; 10 bases fit TRBD2. The CDR3 runs to 15 residues. Germline CDR1 SEHNR, CDR2 FQNEAQ (reference sequence). Germline trimming cut 4 bases from V and 3 bases from J; bases unmatched to any gene: 6. CDR3 amino acids: CASSSLRTSGYEQYF. The CDR3 region has the DNA TGTGCCAGCAGCTCCCTTCGGACTAGCGGCTACGAGCAGTACTTC.

The J gene is TRBJ1-3, the V gene TRBV4-1, with 9 bases that match TRBD1. V gave up 4 bases and J gave up 3 bases; unmatched junction bases: 7. There are 16 residues in the CDR3. CDR1 and CDR2 from the germline V gene are MGHRA and YSYEKL. CDR3 coding DNA: TGCGCCAGCAGCCCCGGACAGGGGAGCGGTGGAAACACCATATATTTT. This gives the protein CASSPGQGSGGNTIYF.

V gene TRBV5-1 combines with J gene TRBJ1-2; 10 bases map to TRBD1. From germline, CDR1 is SGHRS and CDR2 YFSETQ. V was pared by 4 bases and J by 2 bases, with 2 bases of the junction left unmatched. This CDR3 spans 14 amino acids. The CDR3 region has the DNA TGCGCCAGCAGCCGGGGACAGGGGAACTATGGCTACACCTTC. Its translation: CASSRGQGNYGYTF.

The gene calls are TRBV2 and TRBJ2-7; D gene ambiguous. Germline CDR1 SNHLY, CDR2 FYNNEI. The V end was cut by 4 bases, the J end by 5 bases, with 15 bases between. The CDR3 runs 14 residues. CDR3 loop: CASSAEFTLDEQYF. DNA for the CDR3: TGTGCCAGCAGTGCGGAGTTTACCCTCGACGAGCAGTACTTC. Full variable domain (outside the CDR3, taken from reference TRBV2 and TRBJ2-7): EPEVTQTPSHQVTQMGQEVILRCVPISNHLYFYWYRQILGQKVEFLVSFYNNEISEKSEIFDDQFSVERPDGSNFTLKIRSTKLEDSAMYFCASSAEFTLDEQYFGPGTRLTVT.

The gene calls are TRBV7-2 and TRBJ2-1, with TRBD2 matching 12 bases. The CDR3 consists of 17 residues. The V gene's germline CDR1 is SGHTA and CDR2 FQGNSA. Trimming took 4 bases from V and 0 from J; bases not matched to a gene: 4. The CDR3 sequence: CASSSPTSGSSYNEQFF. The CDR3 DNA follows: TGTGCCAGCAGCTCCCCGACTAGCGGGAGCTCCTACAATGAGCAGTTCTTC.

The chain carries TRBV7-2 and TRBJ2-7, with 7 bases aligning to TRBD2. CDR1 SGHTA and CDR2 FQGNSA come from the germline V gene. This CDR3 region has 15 residues. Trimming cost V 0 bases and J 4 bases; bases outside gene matches: 6. For the CDR3, the DNA is TGTGCCAGCAGCTTAGCGGCGGGGGTGGGTTACGAGCAGTACTTC. This translates into CASSLAAGVGYEQYF.

The J gene is TRBJ1-2, the V gene TRBV19, with D possibly matching TRBD1 (5 bases). The CDR3 is 14 residues long. From germline, CDR1 is LNHDA and CDR2 SQIVND (reference sequence). Trimming pared 3 bases from V and 2 bases from J, leaving 10 bases between. DNA of the CDR3: TGTGCCAGTAGTATGAGGGGACGGAACTATGGCTACACCTTC. This sequence encodes CASSMRGRNYGYTF.